Following are 2 T cell receptor beta chains from one sample sequenced in a study of blood T cell repertoires in COVID-19. Method: immunoSEQ multiplex PCR; TCRdb's copy keeps in-frame clones and lacks some. Among hundreds of thousands of clones listed, around four fifths were seen once. Sequencing used peripheral blood. These receptors all come from a woman between 50 and 59 years old with acute or convalescent COVID-19.

CDR3 bases: TGCGCCAGCAGTGAGTCGCGACCGGGACAGGGATTGGTGAACGAGCAGTACTTC. This sequence encodes CASSESRPGQGLVNEQYF. The rearrangement joins TRBV10-1 to TRBJ2-7; TRBD1 matches 9 bases. The CDR3 contains 18 residues. V was pared by 0 bases and J by 5 bases, with 14 bases of the junction left unmatched. Looked up from germline, CDR1 is WNHNN and CDR2 is SYGVQD (reference sequence).

This rearrangement joins TRBV15 to TRBJ1-3; unclear D gene. The ends were cut back, 5 bases at V and 5 bases at J, with 13 bases in the middle. This CDR3 has 14 residues. Germline loops: CDR1 LNHNV, CDR2 YYDKDF (reference sequence). The CDR3 reads CATSPGLDRNTIYF. DNA of the CDR3: TGTGCCACCAGCCCGGGTCTAGACCGAAACACCATATATTTT.